The 7 T cell receptor beta chains below were found in one sample sequenced in a study of blood T cell repertoires in COVID-19. TCRdb's copy holds only in-frame clones and misses some; the assay was immunoSEQ multiplex PCR. The repertoire consists of about 190,000 clones, with 80% occurring once and the leading ten covering less than 7%. Input material: peripheral blood. Receptors originate from a man aged 60 to 69 with acute or convalescent COVID-19.

The V call is TRBV19, the J call TRBJ1-1; D gene unclear. Looked up from germline, CDR1 is LNHDA and CDR2 is SQIVND (reference sequence). V lost 7 bases and J lost 0, with 12 bases in between. The CDR3 runs 14 residues. The CDR3 DNA sequence: TGTGCCAGTACGGGAGGGCTTGTGAACACTGAAGCTTTCTTT. Its translation: CASTGGLVNTEAFF.

CDR3 amino acids: CASSPGPHNTDTQYF. The CDR3 DNA follows: TGTGCCAGCAGCCCGGGTCCTCATAACACAGATACGCAGTATTTT. The gene calls are TRBV27 and TRBJ2-3; D remains unclear. Trimming removed 6 bases at V and 2 bases at J, with 15 bases between. The CDR3 length is 15 residues. Looked up from germline, CDR1 is MNHEY and CDR2 is SMNVEV (reference sequence).

This clone was observed a few times. The chain joins TRBV6-6 to TRBJ1-6; weak D call: TRBD1 (6 bases). The ends were cut back, 6 bases at V and 8 bases at J, with 32 bases in the middle. The germline V gene has CDR1 MNHNY and CDR2 SVGAGI (reference sequence). The CDR3 consists of 20 residues. The CDR3 region has the DNA TGTGCCAGCAGCCGGAAACCTATTATCATCCGGGACACTTTATATTCACCCCTCCACTTT. Translating gives CASSRKPIIIRDTLYSPLHF.

The chain uses TRBV3-1 (or the pseudogene TRBV3-2) and TRBJ1-1; D perhaps matches TRBD1 (5 bases). V was shortened by 5 bases and J by 11 bases, with 15 bases between the two germline ends. Germline assignment: CDR1 LGHDT and CDR2 YNNKEL (reference sequence). This CDR3 is built from 12 residues. CDR3 region: CASSYVGEAAFF. In nucleotides, the CDR3 is TGTGCCAGCAGCTATGTGGGGGAGGCGGCTTTCTTT.

The chain links TRBV2 to TRBJ1-5; TRBD1 is a possible D gene (6 bases). Trimming pared 5 bases from V and 0 bases from J, leaving 23 bases between. The CDR3 length is 19 residues. Germline values: CDR1 SNHLY, CDR2 FYNNEI. This CDR3 reads CASSQRKNSGENSNQPQHF. The DNA for the CDR3 is TGTGCCAGCAGTCAGCGAAAGAACTCAGGGGAAAATAGCAATCAGCCCCAGCATTTT.

The chain is built from TRBV30 and TRBJ1-5, with D unclear. Germline assignment: CDR1 GTSNPN and CDR2 SVGIG (reference sequence). V lost 1 base, J lost 2 bases, and 15 bases lay in between. The CDR3 is 16 amino acids. The CDR3 DNA is TGTGCCTGGAGTGAAGGCAGCGGCCGAGGCAATCAGCCCCAGCATTTT. Translation: CAWSEGSGRGNQPQHF.

The chain joins TRBV5-1 to TRBJ2-7; the D gene is possibly TRBD2 (5 bases). V was cut by 0 bases and J by 3 bases, with 13 bases left in between. Germline V gives CDR1 SGHRS, CDR2 YFSETQ. The CDR3 is 15 amino acids. The CDR3 here is CASSLEGAAFYEQYF. DNA for the CDR3: TGCGCCAGCAGCTTGGAAGGAGCGGCCTTCTACGAGCAGTACTTC.